These 3 T cell receptor beta chains were sequenced from one sample in a study of blood T cell repertoires in COVID-19. Only in-frame clones appear in the TCRdb table, and some are missing; sequencing was by immunoSEQ multiplex PCR. The sample has around 300,000 clones; roughly nine tenths are singletons. Sample: PBMCs or T cells enriched from blood (not recorded which). These receptors were obtained from a woman younger than 35 who had recovered from COVID-19.

The chain couples TRBV29-1 to TRBJ1-2; D possibly corresponds to TRBD1 (6 bases). The CDR3 runs 13 residues. The V end lost 3 bases, the J end lost 6 bases, and 14 bases lay between the germline ends. Germline values: CDR1 SQVTM, CDR2 ANQGSEA. The CDR3 spells CSVDLRDNDGYTF. The CDR3 nucleotides read TGCAGCGTTGATCTCCGGGACAACGATGGCTACACCTTC.

In DNA, the CDR3 is TGTGCCAGCAGCCCTAAAGCGGGGGGGCGCGAGACCCAGTACTTC. Translation gives CASSPKAGGRETQYF. J is TRBJ2-5 and V is TRBV7-3, with TRBD2 matching over 10 bases. Per the germline V gene, CDR1 is SGHTA and CDR2 is FQGTGA. The length of the CDR3 is 15 residues. V lost 5 bases to trimming and J lost 5 bases; unmatched junction nucleotides: 8.

The genes are TRBV7-6 and TRBJ2-3; 8 positions agree with TRBD1. This CDR3 spans 15 amino acids. Losses at the gene ends were 1 base for V and 0 bases for J; bases not matched to a gene: 0. Germline assignment: CDR1 SGHVS and CDR2 FNYEAQ. CDR3 coding DNA: TGTGCCAGCAGCTTAGGGACAGGGAGCACAGATACGCAGTATTTT. It translates to CASSLGTGSTDTQYF.